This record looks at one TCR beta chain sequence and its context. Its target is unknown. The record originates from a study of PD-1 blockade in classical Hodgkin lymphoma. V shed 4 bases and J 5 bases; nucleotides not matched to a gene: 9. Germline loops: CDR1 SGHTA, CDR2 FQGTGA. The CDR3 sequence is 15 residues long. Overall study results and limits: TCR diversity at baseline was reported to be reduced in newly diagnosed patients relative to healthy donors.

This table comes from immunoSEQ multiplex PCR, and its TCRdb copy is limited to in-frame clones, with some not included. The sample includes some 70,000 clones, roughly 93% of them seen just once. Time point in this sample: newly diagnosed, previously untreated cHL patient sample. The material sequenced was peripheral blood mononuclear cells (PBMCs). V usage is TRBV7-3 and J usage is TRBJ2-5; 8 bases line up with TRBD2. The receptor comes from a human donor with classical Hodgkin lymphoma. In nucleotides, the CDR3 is TGTGCCAGCAGCTCCCAAGGGACTAGTCAGGAGACCCAGTACTTC. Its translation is CASSSQGTSQETQYF.